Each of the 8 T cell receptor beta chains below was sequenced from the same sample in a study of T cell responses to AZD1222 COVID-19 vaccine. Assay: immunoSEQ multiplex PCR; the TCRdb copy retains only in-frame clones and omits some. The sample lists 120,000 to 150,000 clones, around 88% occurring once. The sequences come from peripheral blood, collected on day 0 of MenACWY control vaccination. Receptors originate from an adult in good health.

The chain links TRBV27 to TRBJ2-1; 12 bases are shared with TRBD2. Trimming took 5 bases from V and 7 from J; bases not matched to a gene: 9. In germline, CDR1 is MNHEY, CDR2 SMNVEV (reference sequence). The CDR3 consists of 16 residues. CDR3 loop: CASSPRTSGKRNEQFF. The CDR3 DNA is TGTGCCAGCAGTCCCAGGACTAGCGGGAAGAGGAATGAGCAGTTCTTC.

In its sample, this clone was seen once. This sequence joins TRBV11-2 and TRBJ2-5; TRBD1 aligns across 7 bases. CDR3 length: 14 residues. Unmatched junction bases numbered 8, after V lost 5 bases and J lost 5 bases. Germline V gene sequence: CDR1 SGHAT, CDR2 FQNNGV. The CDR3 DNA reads TGTGCCAGCAGCGCGACGACAGGGATCGAGACCCAGTACTTC. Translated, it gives CASSATTGIETQYF.

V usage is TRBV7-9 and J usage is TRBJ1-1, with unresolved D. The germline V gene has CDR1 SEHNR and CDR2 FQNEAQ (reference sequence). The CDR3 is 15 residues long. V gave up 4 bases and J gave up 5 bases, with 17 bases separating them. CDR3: CASSSTHRGGTEAFF. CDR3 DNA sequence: TGTGCCAGCAGCTCCACCCACAGAGGCGGAACTGAAGCTTTCTTT.

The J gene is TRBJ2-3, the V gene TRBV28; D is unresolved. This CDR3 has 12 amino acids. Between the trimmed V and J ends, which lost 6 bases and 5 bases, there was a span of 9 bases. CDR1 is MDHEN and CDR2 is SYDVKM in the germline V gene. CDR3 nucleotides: TGTGCCAGCAGAACACCCGGAGATACGCAGTATTTT. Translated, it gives CASRTPGDTQYF.

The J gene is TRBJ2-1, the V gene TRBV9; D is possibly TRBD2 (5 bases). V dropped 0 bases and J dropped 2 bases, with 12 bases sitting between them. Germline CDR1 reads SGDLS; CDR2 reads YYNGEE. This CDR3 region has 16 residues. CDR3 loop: CASSVEGGLTYNEQFF. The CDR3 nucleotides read TGTGCCAGCAGCGTAGAAGGCGGACTTACCTACAATGAGCAGTTCTTC.

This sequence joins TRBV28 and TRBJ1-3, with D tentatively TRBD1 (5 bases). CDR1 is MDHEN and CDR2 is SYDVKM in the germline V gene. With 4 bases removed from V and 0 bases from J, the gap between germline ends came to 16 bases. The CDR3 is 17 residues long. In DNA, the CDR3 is TGTGCCAGCAGTTCGGGGCAGCTCCGATTCTCTGGAAACACCATATATTTT. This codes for CASSSGQLRFSGNTIYF.

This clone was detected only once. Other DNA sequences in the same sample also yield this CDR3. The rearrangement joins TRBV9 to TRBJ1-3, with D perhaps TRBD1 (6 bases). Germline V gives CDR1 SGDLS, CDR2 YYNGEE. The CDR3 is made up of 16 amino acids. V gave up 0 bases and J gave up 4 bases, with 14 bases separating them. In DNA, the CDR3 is TGTGCCAGCAGCGTAGCTGCGGGGGCGTCCGGAAACACCATATATTTT. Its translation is CASSVAAGASGNTIYF. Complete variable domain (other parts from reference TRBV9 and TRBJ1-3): DSGVTQTPKHLITATGQRVTLRCSPRSGDLSVYWYQQSLDQGLQFLIQYYNGEERAKGNILERFSAQQFPDLHSELNLSSLELGDSALYFCASSVAAGASGNTIYFGEGSWLTVV.

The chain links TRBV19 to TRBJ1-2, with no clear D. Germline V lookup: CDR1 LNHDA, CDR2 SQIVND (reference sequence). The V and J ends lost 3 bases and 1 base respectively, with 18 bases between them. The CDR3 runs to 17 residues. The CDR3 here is CASSISSGSTVNYGYTF. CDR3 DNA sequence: TGTGCCAGTAGTATCTCCTCTGGGAGTACTGTTAACTATGGCTACACCTTC.